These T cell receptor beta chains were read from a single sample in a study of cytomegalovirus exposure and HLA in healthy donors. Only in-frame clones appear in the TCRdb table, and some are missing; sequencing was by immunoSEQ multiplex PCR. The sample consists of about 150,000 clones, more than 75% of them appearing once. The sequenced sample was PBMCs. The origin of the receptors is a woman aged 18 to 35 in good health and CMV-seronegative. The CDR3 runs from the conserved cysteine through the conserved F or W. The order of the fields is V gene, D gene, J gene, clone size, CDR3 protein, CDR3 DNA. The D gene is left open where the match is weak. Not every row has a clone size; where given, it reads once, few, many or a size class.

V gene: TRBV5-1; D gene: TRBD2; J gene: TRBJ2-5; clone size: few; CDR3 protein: CASSLTTSGGGETQYF; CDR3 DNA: TGCGCCAGCAGCTTAACGACTAGCGGGGGGGGAGAGACCCAGTACTTC
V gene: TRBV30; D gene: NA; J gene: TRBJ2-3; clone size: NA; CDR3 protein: CAWSIPRGRDTQYF; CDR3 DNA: TGTGCCTGGAGTATCCCCCGCGGGCGGGATACGCAGTATTTT
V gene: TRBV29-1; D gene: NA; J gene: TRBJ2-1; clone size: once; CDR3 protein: CSVERRGYYNEQFF; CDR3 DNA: TGCAGCGTTGAACGACGGGGGTATTACAATGAGCAGTTCTTC
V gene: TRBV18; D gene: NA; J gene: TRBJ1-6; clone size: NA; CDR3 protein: CASSPPQGMSPLHF; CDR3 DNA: TGTGCCAGCTCACCACCGCAGGGAATGTCACCCCTCCACTTT
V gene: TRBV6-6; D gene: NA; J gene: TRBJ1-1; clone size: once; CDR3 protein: CASSYSVQGRTEAFF; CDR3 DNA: TGTGCCAGCAGTTACTCGGTTCAGGGGCGGACTGAAGCTTTCTTT
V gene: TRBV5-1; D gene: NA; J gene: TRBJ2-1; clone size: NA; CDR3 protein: CASSLARDYNEQFF; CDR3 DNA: TGCGCCAGCAGCTTGGCCAGGGACTACAATGAGCAGTTCTTC
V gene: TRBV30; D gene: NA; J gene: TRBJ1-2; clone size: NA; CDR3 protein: CAWSRIGTKGYTF; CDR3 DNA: TGTGCCTGGAGTCGGATCGGGACAAAAGGCTACACCTTC
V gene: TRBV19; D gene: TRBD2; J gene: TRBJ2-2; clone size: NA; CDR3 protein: CASSITGGRPTGELFF; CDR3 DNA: TGTGCCAGTAGTATAACGGGCGGGAGGCCCACCGGGGAGCTGTTTTTT
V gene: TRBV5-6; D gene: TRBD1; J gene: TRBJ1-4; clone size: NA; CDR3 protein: CASSSYRTGRATNEKLFF; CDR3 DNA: TGTGCCAGCAGCTCGTACCGGACAGGGAGGGCAACTAATGAAAAACTGTTTTTT
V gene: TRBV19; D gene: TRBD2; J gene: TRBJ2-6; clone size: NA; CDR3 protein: CASSTTLGGIGVSGANVLTF; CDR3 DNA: TGTGCCAGTAGTACCACGCTCGGGGGGATTGGAGTATCTGGGGCCAACGTCCTGACTTTC
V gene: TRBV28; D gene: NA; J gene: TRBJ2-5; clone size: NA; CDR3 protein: CATRLPGEETQYF; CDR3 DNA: TGTGCCACTCGACTACCAGGGGAAGAGACCCAGTACTTC
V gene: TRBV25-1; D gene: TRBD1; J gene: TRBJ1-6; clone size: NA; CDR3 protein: CASRRGLYNSPLHF; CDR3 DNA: TGTGCCAGCAGAAGGGGGCTTTATAATTCACCCCTCCACTTT
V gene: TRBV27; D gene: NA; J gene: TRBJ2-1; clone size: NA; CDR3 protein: CASSPGPGEGSYNEQFF; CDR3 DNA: TGTGCCAGCAGCCCAGGCCCAGGGGAGGGGTCCTACAATGAACAGTTCTTC
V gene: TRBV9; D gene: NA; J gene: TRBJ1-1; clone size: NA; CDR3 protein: CASSVAGESTEAFF; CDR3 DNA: TGTGCCAGCAGCGTAGCAGGGGAAAGCACTGAAGCTTTCTTT
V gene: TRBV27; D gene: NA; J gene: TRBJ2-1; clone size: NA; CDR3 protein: CASSLARGDYNEQFF; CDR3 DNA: TGTGCCAGCAGTTTAGCCCGAGGAGACTACAATGAGCAGTTCTTC
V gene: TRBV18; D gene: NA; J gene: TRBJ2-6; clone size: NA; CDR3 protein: CASSYRESGANVLTF; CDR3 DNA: TGTGCCAGCTCATATCGCGAGTCAGGGGCCAACGTCCTGACTTTC
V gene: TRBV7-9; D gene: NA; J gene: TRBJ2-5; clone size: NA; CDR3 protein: CASSQRPLDGSGTQYF; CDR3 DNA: TGTGCCAGCAGCCAACGTCCCCTTGACGGGAGTGGGACCCAGTACTTC
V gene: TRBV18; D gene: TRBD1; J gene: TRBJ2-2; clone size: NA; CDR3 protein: CASSPYRPLNPGQPDTGELFF; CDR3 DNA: TGTGCCAGCTCACCTTATCGACCCCTCAACCCGGGACAGCCGGACACCGGGGAGCTGTTTTTT
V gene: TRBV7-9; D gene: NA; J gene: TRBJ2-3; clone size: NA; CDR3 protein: CASRGWGEDTQYF; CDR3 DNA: TGTGCCAGCAGGGGCTGGGGGGAAGATACGCAGTATTTT
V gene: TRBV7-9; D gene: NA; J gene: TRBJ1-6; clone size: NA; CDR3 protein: CASRLTGQNNSPLHF; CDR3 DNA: TGTGCCAGCAGGTTGACCGGACAGAATAATTCACCCCTCCACTTT
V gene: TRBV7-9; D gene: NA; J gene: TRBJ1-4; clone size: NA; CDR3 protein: CASSPGLTNEKLFF; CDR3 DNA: TGTGCCAGCAGTCCAGGGCTGACTAATGAAAAACTGTTTTTT
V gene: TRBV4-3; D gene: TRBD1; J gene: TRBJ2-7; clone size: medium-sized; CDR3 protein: CASSLRTGWEQYF; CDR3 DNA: TGCGCCAGCAGCCTAAGGACAGGTTGGGAGCAGTACTTC
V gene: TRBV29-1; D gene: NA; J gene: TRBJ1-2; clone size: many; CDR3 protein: CSVRGTYGYTF; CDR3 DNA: TGCAGCGTTAGAGGAACATATGGCTACACCTTC
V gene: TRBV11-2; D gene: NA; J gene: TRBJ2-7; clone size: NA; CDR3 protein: CASSLDRIKVYEQYF; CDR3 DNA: TGTGCCAGCAGCTTAGACAGGATAAAGGTCTACGAGCAGTACTTC
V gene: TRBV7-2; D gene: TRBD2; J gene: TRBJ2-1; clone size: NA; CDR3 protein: CASSLSRVAGVREQFF; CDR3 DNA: TGTGCCAGCAGCTTATCCAGGGTAGCGGGAGTACGAGAGCAGTTCTTC
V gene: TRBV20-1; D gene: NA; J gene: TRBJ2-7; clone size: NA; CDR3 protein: CSLDTPREQYF; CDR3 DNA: TGCAGTCTAGATACCCCTCGGGAGCAGTACTTC
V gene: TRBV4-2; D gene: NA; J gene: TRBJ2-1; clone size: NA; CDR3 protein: CASSQDVTSSYNEQFF; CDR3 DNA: TGTGCCAGCAGCCAAGATGTGACTAGCTCCTACAATGAGCAGTTCTTC
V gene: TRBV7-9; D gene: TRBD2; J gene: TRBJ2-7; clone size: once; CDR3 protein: CASLTVTGTSGYEQYF; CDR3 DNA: TGTGCCAGCTTGACAGTGACCGGGACTAGCGGCTACGAGCAGTACTTC
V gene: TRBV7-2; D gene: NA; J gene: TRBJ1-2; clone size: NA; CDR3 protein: CASSLDLRDKGYTF; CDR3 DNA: TGTGCCAGCAGCTTAGACCTCCGGGACAAGGGCTACACCTTC